The TCR beta chain described here comes from a study of T-cell memory formation after mild COVID-19. Study background: TCR clustering was largely donor specific.

Germline CDR1 and CDR2: SGHVS and FQNEAQ. V dropped 1 base and J dropped 4 bases, with 20 bases sitting between them. The length of the CDR3 is 17 residues. In TCRdb, the 5' RACE reads were re-called with MiXCR into one record per CDR3 protein. There are about 340,000 distinct CDR3 sequences in the sample; about an eighth occur only once, and around a fifth lies in the top ten. This TCR was recovered from a man aged 18 to 29 who had mild COVID-19 (a few samples of this study predate the infection). Cell type and time point are not known. Input material: PBMCs or a T cell subset sorted from them (not recorded which). V is TRBV7-8 and J is TRBJ2-7; the D is unclear. The CDR3, as DNA: TGTGCCAGCAGCTTAGGGGTCCCCCGCCCGTCTGGGTACGAGCAGTACTTC. This encodes CASSLGVPRPSGYEQYF.